These 26 T cell receptor beta chains share one sample of origin, sequenced in a study of molecular identifiers for immune sequencing clone quantification. Using its own MiXCR run on the PCR reads, TCRdb lists one record per CDR3 protein. The sample carries hundreds of thousands of distinct CDR3 sequences, nearly 20% recorded once. Sequenced material: naive CD8+ T cells from blood, with Jurkat cell RNA spiked in. Specified subset: FACS-sorted CD8+CD4-CCR7+CD45RA+ naive T cells. The origin of the receptors is a human donor in good health. Some libraries in this study had Jurkat cell RNA spiked in.

This clonotype has only a few counts. The chain is built from TRBV11-1 and TRBJ2-7; 8 bases match TRBD1. The germline V gene encodes CDR1 SGHAT and CDR2 FQDESV (reference sequence). Trimming took 1 base from V and 3 from J; bases not matched to a gene: 14. CDR3 length equals 18 residues. CDR3 DNA: TGTGCCAGCAGCTTAGTTCGCCCGGGCGAGACAGGGGTCTACGAGCAGTACTTC. Its protein is CASSLVRPGETGVYEQYF.

Note on this clonotype: This may come from a read error, since a much larger clone is one base off. This chain links TRBV6-5 with TRBJ1-5, with 7 bases fitting TRBD1. The CDR3 covers 14 residues. J was trimmed by 5 bases and V by 5 bases; bases with no gene match: 6. Germline V gene sequence: CDR1 MNHEY, CDR2 SVGAGI. The CDR3 reads CASSPKGGHQPQHF. CDR3 sequence (DNA): TGTGCCAGCAGTCCGAAAGGGGGCCATCAGCCCCAGCATTTT.

This clonotype was detected ten times or more. This rearrangement joins TRBV5-3 to TRBJ2-5; no firm D call. TRBV5-3 is treated as an ORF (open reading frame) with a function not yet certain. The length of the CDR3 is 12 residues. With 4 bases removed from V and 3 bases from J, the gap between germline ends came to 7 bases. As DNA, the CDR3 is TGTGCCAGAAGCATCGAAGAAGAGACCCAGTACTTC. Translation: CARSIEEETQYF.

This clonotype has a count of ten or more. The gene calls are TRBV28 and TRBJ1-4; D not resolved. The CDR3 length is 15 residues. V was shortened by 2 bases and J by 8 bases, with 15 bases between the two germline ends. Germline lookup yields CDR1 MDHEN and CDR2 SYDVKM. Here the CDR3 reads CASSLGRGEQEKLFF. The CDR3, as DNA: TGTGCCAGCAGTTTAGGTCGCGGTGAACAAGAAAAACTGTTTTTT.

The genes are TRBV24-1 and TRBJ1-1; 7 nucleotides align to TRBD1. The CDR3 loop spans 13 amino acids. J gave up 0 bases and V 9 bases, and 3 bases lay outside the gene matches. Germline CDR1 is KGHDR and CDR2 is SFDVKD. Here the CDR3 DNA reads TGTGCCACCCGGGGACAGATGAACACTGAAGCTTTCTTT. Its protein product is CATRGQMNTEAFF.

As to this clonotype: The junction shows a germline mismatch at one end, possibly a read error. The chain combines TRBV11-2 with TRBJ2-7; perhaps TRBD1 as D (5 bases). The CDR3 runs to 13 residues. Per germline, CDR1 SGHAT and CDR2 FQNNGV. The CDR3 region is CAGSKLQDYEQYF. CDR3 DNA sequence: TGTGCCGGCAGCAAACTACAGGACTACGAGCAGTACTTC. Full variable domain (rest looked up from reference TRBV11-2 and TRBJ2-7): EAGVAQSPRYKIIEKRQSVAFWCNPISGHATLYWYQQILGQGPKLLIQFQNNGVVDDSQLPKDRFSAERLKGVDSTLKIQPAKLEDSAVYLCAGSKLQDYEQYFGPGTRLTVT.

A few counts support this clonotype. A much larger clone lies one base from this, so it may be a read error. The chain employs TRBV20-1 and TRBJ1-2; D is uncertain. The V gene's germline CDR1 is DFQATT and CDR2 SNEGSKA (reference sequence). There are 12 residues in the CDR3. The CDR3 sequence: CSAFFVSSGYAF. Here the CDR3 DNA reads TGCAGTGCTTTTTTCGTTTCATCTGGCTACGCCTTC.

This clonotype was picked up a small number of times. The rearrangement joins TRBV25-1 to TRBJ2-1; the match to TRBD2 covers 9 bases. The CDR3 is made up of 15 amino acids. Germline V CDR1 and CDR2: MGHDK, SYGVNS. Germline trimming cut 8 bases from V and 4 bases from J; bases unmatched to any gene: 9. CDR3 DNA: TGTGCCAGCCCCCGGGCTAGCGGGGTATACAATGAGCAGTTCTTC. Protein: CASPRASGVYNEQFF.

This clonotype came up many times. The chain recombines TRBV12-3 or TRBV12-4 with TRBJ1-4, with D uncertain. Trimming pared 4 bases from V and 4 bases from J, leaving 7 bases between. The CDR3 has 13 amino acids. Here the CDR3 DNA reads TGTGCCAGCAGTTCTCTAATTAATGAAAAACTGTTTTTT. It translates to CASSSLINEKLFF.

Concerning this clonotype: This may be a read error, as it is one base from a much larger clone. The V and J genes are TRBV4-1 and TRBJ1-1, with unresolved D. V was clipped by 5 bases and J by 9 bases, with 16 bases between them. Per germline, CDR1 MGHRA and CDR2 YSYEKL. The CDR3 consists of 13 residues. The CDR3 protein is CASSSQEALKAFF. The CDR3 coding sequence is TGCGCCAGCAGCTCTCAGGAAGCACTAAAAGCTTTCTTT.

This clonotype was counted between two and nine times. The rearrangement links TRBV10-3 to TRBJ2-7; TRBD2 is a possible D gene (6 bases). The length of the CDR3 is 17 residues. Trimming took off 8 bases at V and 0 bases at J, with 23 bases between the two ends. Per germline, CDR1 ENHRY and CDR2 SYGVKD. CDR3 DNA: TGTGCCATCGGATCCGGGACTGTTCTCTTTAGCTCCTACGAGCAGTACTTC. It specifies CAIGSGTVLFSSYEQYF.

Comment on this clonotype: This is likely a read error, given that the CDR3 carries no conserved phenylalanine or tryptophan at its end. The CDR3 region has the DNA TGTGCCAGCAGTAATGGACTAGCGGCCTACAATGAGCAGTTCCTC. Translation gives CASSNGLAAYNEQFL. The chain joins TRBV6-4 to TRBJ2-1; 10 nucleotides match TRBD2. The CDR3 has 15 residues. Looked up from germline, CDR1 is MRHNA and CDR2 is SNTAGT. Trimming removed 5 bases from V and 2 bases from J; junction bases left unmatched: 3.

The rearrangement uses TRBV27 and TRBJ1-1; D is unresolved. Trimming stripped 3 bases from V and 5 bases from J, with 10 bases between. CDR1 is MNHEY, CDR2 SMNVEV, per germline (reference sequence). CDR3 size: 13 residues. The CDR3 nucleotides read TGTGCCAGCAGTTTCGGGAAAAGTACTGAAGCTTTCTTT. Translating it yields CASSFGKSTEAFF.

This clonotype was counted between two and nine times. The chain is built from TRBV6-2 or TRBV6-3 and TRBJ1-5; a possible D gene is TRBD1 (5 bases). CDR3 length equals 16 residues. In germline, CDR1 is MNHEY, CDR2 SVGEGT. V dropped 2 bases and J dropped 0 bases, with 11 bases sitting between them. The CDR3 sequence is CASSYALGLSNQPQHF. The CDR3 DNA is TGTGCCAGCAGTTACGCCTTGGGACTTAGCAATCAGCCCCAGCATTTT.

This clonotype was picked up many times. This sequence joins TRBV5-6 and TRBJ2-7, with 9 bases fitting TRBD2. The CDR3 consists of 15 residues. Trimming removed 0 bases from V and 1 base from J; junction bases left unmatched: 2. Germline assignment: CDR1 SGHDT and CDR2 YYEEEE. CDR3 residues: CASSLVTSGSYEQYF. The DNA for the CDR3 is TGTGCCAGCAGCTTGGTTACTAGCGGGTCCTACGAGCAGTACTTC.

The table lists this clonotype with many counts. The V and J genes are TRBV2 and TRBJ2-3; D is possibly TRBD1 (5 bases). The germline V gene encodes CDR1 SNHLY and CDR2 FYNNEI. Trimming removed 0 bases at V and 4 bases at J, with 14 bases between. There are 16 residues in the CDR3. The CDR3 DNA is TGTGCCAGCAGTGAAGCACAGGTGGGGCGCGCAGATACGCAGTATTTT. This translates into CASSEAQVGRADTQYF. Full variable domain (remainder filled in from reference TRBV2 and TRBJ2-3): EPEVTQTPSHQVTQMGQEVILRCVPISNHLYFYWYRQILGQKVEFLVSFYNNEISEKSEIFDDQFSVERPDGSNFTLKIRSTKLEDSAMYFCASSEAQVGRADTQYFGPGTRLTVL.

Comments on this clonotype: Possible read error: a much larger clone is one base away. The gene calls are TRBV7-8 and TRBJ2-7, with 7 positions matching TRBD1. V gave up 1 base and J gave up 5 bases; unmatched junction bases: 8. Per the germline V gene, CDR1 is SGHVS and CDR2 is FQNEAQ. The CDR3 sequence is 15 residues long. CDR3 sequence: CASSLGGKGANEQYF. The DNA of the CDR3 is TGTGCCAGCAGCTTAGGGGGGAAGGGGGCCAACGAGCAGTACTTC. The variable domain in full, completed from reference TRBV7-8 and TRBJ2-7, reads GAGVSQSPRYKVAKRGQDVALRCDPISGHVSLFWYQQALGQGPEFLTYFQNEAQLDKSGLPSDRFFAERPEGSVSTLKIQRTQQEDSAVYLCASSLGGKGANEQYFGPGTRLTVT.

There are many counts of this clonotype. The V and J genes are TRBV6-5 and TRBJ2-3; 7 nucleotides align to TRBD2. CDR3 length: 13 amino acids. Looked up from germline, CDR1 is MNHEY and CDR2 is SVGAGI. V lost 2 bases and J lost 4; bases outside the gene matches: 0. The CDR3 is CASSYGGADTQYF. In DNA form, the CDR3 reads TGTGCCAGCAGTTACGGGGGGGCAGATACGCAGTATTTT.

This clonotype was recorded many times. The chain combines TRBV28 with TRBJ1-5, with D perhaps matching TRBD1 (5 bases). Per germline, CDR1 MDHEN and CDR2 SYDVKM. This CDR3 region has 15 residues. Trimming stripped 3 bases from V and 0 bases from J, with 9 bases between. The CDR3 loop is CASSFRVDSNQPQHF. The DNA of the CDR3 is TGTGCCAGCAGTTTCAGGGTGGATAGCAATCAGCCCCAGCATTTT.

This clonotype was observed many times. The chain uses TRBV30 and TRBJ2-7; D is perhaps TRBD1 or TRBD2 (5 bases each). V lost 8 bases and J lost 0, with 14 bases in between. The CDR3 runs to 13 residues. From germline, CDR1 is GTSNPN and CDR2 SVGIG (reference sequence). CDR3 nucleotides: TGTGCCCTCGGACTGGGGCTCTCCTACGAGCAGTACTTC. Encoded protein: CALGLGLSYEQYF.

This clonotype has ten or more counts. V gene TRBV21-1 combines with J gene TRBJ1-5; TRBD1 is the table's D call, not checked against the DNA. TRBV21-1 is marked as a pseudogene. The CDR3 spans 19 residues. The CDR3 region has the DNA TGTGCCAGCAGCAAAGACGACAGGAGGAGTCTTAATAGCAATCAGCCCCAGCATTTT. Protein sequence: CASSKDDRRSLNSNQPQHF.

This clonotype was seen repeatedly, ten times or more. V usage is TRBV30 and J usage is TRBJ1-1, with D unresolved. V was cut by 1 base and J by 1 base, with 7 bases left in between. Per the germline V gene, CDR1 is GTSNPN and CDR2 is SVGIG (reference sequence). This CDR3 contains 13 residues. The CDR3 is CAWSEAGNTEAFF. CDR3 bases: TGTGCCTGGAGTGAGGCGGGGAACACTGAAGCTTTCTTT.

This clonotype showed up just once. This sequence may be a read error, since a much larger clone differs from it by one base. V usage is TRBV19 and J usage is TRBJ2-7, with 7 bases aligning to TRBD2. The CDR3 extends over 13 amino acids. Germline CDR1 and CDR2: LNHDA and SQIVND (reference sequence). V lost 2 bases, J lost 6 bases, and 4 bases stayed unmatched. The CDR3 spells CASSITAGSEQYF. The CDR3 DNA sequence: TGTGCCAGTAGTATAACAGCGGGGAGCGAGCAGTACTTC.

Notes on this clonotype: This may come from a read error, since a much larger clone is one base off. The CDR3 protein is CASRQTGNYGYTF. The CDR3 DNA reads as TGTGCCAGCAGACAGACAGGGAACTATGGCTACACCTTC. V gene TRBV27 combines with J gene TRBJ1-2, with TRBD1 matching 7 bases. CDR1 and CDR2 (germline): MNHEY, SMNVEV (reference sequence). The CDR3 runs to 13 residues. The J segment lost 2 bases and the V segment lost 6 bases, leaving 3 bases of the junction unmatched.

This clonotype appeared many times. The chain combines TRBV4-3 with TRBJ2-3, with D unclear. Germline V lookup: CDR1 LGHNA, CDR2 YSLEER. CDR3 length equals 14 residues. V was pared by 1 base and J by 4 bases, with 9 bases between. CDR3 DNA sequence: TGCGCCAGCAGCCAAGTAGGTGAGCCAGATACGCAGTATTTT. It codes for CASSQVGEPDTQYF.

The table lists this clonotype with a count of one. A much larger clonotype is one base distant, so this may be a read error. V and J are TRBV6-5 and TRBJ1-1; 9 bases are shared with TRBD1. The CDR3 extends over 14 amino acids. Per the germline V gene, CDR1 is MNHEY and CDR2 is SVGAGI. CDR3 coding DNA: TGTGCCAGCAGTTCATACAGGGGGCGAACTGGAGCTTTCTTT. Translation: CASSSYRGRTGAFF.